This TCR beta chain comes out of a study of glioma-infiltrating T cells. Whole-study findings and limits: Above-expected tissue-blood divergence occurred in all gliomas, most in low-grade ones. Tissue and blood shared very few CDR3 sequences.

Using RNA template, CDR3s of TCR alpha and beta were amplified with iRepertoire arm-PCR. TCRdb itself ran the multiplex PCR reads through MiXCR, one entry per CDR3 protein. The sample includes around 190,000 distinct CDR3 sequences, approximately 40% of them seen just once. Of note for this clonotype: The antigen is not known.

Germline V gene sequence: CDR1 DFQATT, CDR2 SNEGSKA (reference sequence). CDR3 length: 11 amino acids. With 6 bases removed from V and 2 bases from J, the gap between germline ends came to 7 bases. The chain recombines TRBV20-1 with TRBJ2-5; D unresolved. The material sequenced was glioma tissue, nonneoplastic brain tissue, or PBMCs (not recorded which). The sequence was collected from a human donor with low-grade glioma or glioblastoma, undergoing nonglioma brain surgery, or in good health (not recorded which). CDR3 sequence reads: CSAKIQETQYF. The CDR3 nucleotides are TGCAGTGCAAAGATACAAGAGACCCAGTACTTC.